This TCR beta chain emerged from a study of cytomegalovirus exposure and HLA in healthy donors (TCRdb year 2017). Concerning the study at large: An earlier analysis of roughly 630 of the donors reported 250 to 300 Gb of sequence data and 117 million unique TCR beta sequences from roughly 180 million T cells. About 300 gigabases of sequencing data and tens of millions of unique TCR sequences were included in an early release covering about 700 HLA-typed donors. Of the 350 to 450 genotyped donors, roughly 76% were placed in the genetic ancestry cluster associated with self-reported Caucasian donors. The study aimed to test whether signatures of past pathogen exposure could be identified by cataloging public T cell receptors. The T cell repertoires of 666 subjects were profiled by immunosequencing and related to cytomegalovirus serostatus. Besides the first cohort of 666 subjects, a separate validation cohort made up of 95 to 150 different subjects was used. To predict cytomegalovirus infection status, the study combined high-throughput TCR immunosequencing, statistical association of individual TCRs with disease status, and machine learning. In a later analysis, previously published TCR beta repertoires from several hundred donors were re-analyzed and high-resolution HLA genotyping was added so that TCR occurrence patterns could be studied. Rather than drawing on any new phenotypic data, the later analysis identified candidate immune exposures from TCR beta sequences and the way those sequences occurred across donors. In an earlier analysis of about 590 of the donors, high-throughput TCR beta sequencing was used to judge whether each TCR beta V gene segment behaved as functional or pseudogenic. Alongside the repertoire data, information on donor age, sex, ethnicity and CMV serostatus was compiled. Genome-wide SNP genotypes for about 65% of the 666 donors were used in a later genetic analysis, which treated that subset as a discovery cohort. Every discovery cohort repertoire had been produced on one sequencing platform. Class I and class II HLA loci were covered by the typing at four-digit resolution. The number of typed donors differed by locus: about 620-640 for A, B, C, DRB1 and DQB1; roughly 510 for DQA1; approximately 600 for DPA1; and some 430 for DPB1. Several DR-DQ haplotypes were treated as single units for association and clustering because of strong linkage in the cohort. On average, 235,054 unique TCR beta nucleotide sequences were sequenced per donor among about 400 genotyped donors of the cohort, with 15% to 20% of those sequences being non-productive.

The cohort was made up of about 610 healthy bone marrow donors. All cohort members were sampled while nominally healthy, although unrecorded immune exposures were likely present. The donor tested CMV seropositive and was one of the 289 seropositive cohort members. A peripheral blood sample was provided by each donor, and peripheral blood mononuclear cells were used for TCR beta sequencing. The Qiagen DNeasy Blood Extraction Kit was used to extract genomic DNA from the blood cell samples. On this clone: What antigen it recognizes has not been identified. No base quality values were provided; no much bigger clone lies one nucleotide off.

Including the terminal cysteine and phenylalanine, the CDR3 comprises 15 residues. The retained sequence is limited to the CDR3, 45 bases, with the frame set at the first base. CDR1 and CDR2 are read off the germline V gene as SGHVS and FNYEAQ. V ends up 1 base short and J 8 bases short, with an unmatched junction base count of 9. The paper's findings and limits, for the study overall: In an earlier analysis of roughly 560 of the donors, most TCR beta V segments were observed in productive rearrangements about 87% or about 30% of the time, broadly matching IMGT annotations. Three of the identified cytomegalovirus-associated TCR beta chains were confirmed in vitro to be specific for cytomegalovirus antigens. The sequencing pipeline was judged likely to have produced a cluster of highly shared sequence variants as a technical artifact. A further reported finding was that TCR beta sequences accurately predicted the HLA-A and HLA-B alleles for most subjects in the first cohort. It was suggested by the authors that the approach could potentially be generalized to other disease states and immunological phenotypes. Roughly uniform sequencing depth across donors was assumed in presence/absence analyses, although this assumption may not hold. In a later analysis, some 18,000 TCR beta sequences were associated with specific HLA alleles at a false discovery rate of 0.05. A later genetic analysis associated a missense DCLRE1C variant with V-gene and J-gene trimming of TCR beta chains, and an independent cohort replicated the association. Most TCR sequences were observed very rarely across donors, whereas some public TCRs were present in many individuals. A later analysis found that most CMV-associated TCR beta chains appeared HLA-restricted, with HLA associations seemingly driven largely by CMV exposure. Correlated functional status among segregating V segments might reflect linkage disequilibrium, but an unknown experimental factor could not be ruled out. Assigning TCR associations to individual alleles was difficult when HLA alleles, especially DR and DQ, strongly co-occurred. A total of around 150 TCR beta chains were listed by the study as associated with cytomegalovirus. The classifier was reported to diagnose cytomegalovirus status with high specificity and sensitivity in both the original and validation cohorts. In a later analysis, TCR association rates were found to vary across HLA loci, with the most associated TCRs seen for DRB1 alleles and the fewest for HLA-C alleles. In this cohort, only TCR beta chains were sequenced, and detectable features were limited by the absence of alpha or paired-chain data. A later analysis reported that several top co-occurrence clusters appeared linked to parvovirus B19, influenza, CMV and Epstein-Barr virus. HLA typing was unavailable for some donors at each locus, so association tests used only the typed subset. For the cohort, immune exposure information was limited to CMV serostatus. Compared with the approximately 710-donor mean, donors in an Asian-associated ancestry cluster had fewer N-insertions in productive TCRs, according to a later genetic analysis. Some IMGT-functional V segments, including TRBV6-2 and TRBV6-3, could not be told apart with the 87-base-pair reads, so those segments were excluded. Because counts were too low, roughly 17 rarely observed V segments, including chromosome 9 orphons, were left out of the earlier analysis of about 620 of the donors. In a later analysis, HLA-associated TCR beta chains were found to be more clonally expanded and to have lower generation probabilities than equally common non-associated chains.

The library was produced with the immunoSEQ multiplex PCR assay. For the multiplex PCR, a mixture combining 60 forward primers for TCR Vbeta segments and 13 reverse primers for TCR Jbeta segments was used. Amplification of the CDR3 region of rearranged TCR beta genes was performed with a multiplex PCR assay on genomic DNA. Amplified TCR beta libraries were sequenced as 87-base-pair reads on the Illumina HiSeq System. As for the authors' bioinformatics: A later analysis counted about 82 million unique TCR beta chains across the 550 to 750 repertoires, and 10 million to 11 million of these chains were shared by at least two donors. A nearest-neighbor algorithm error-corrected the raw reads and collapsed the reads into unique sequences, merging closely related sequences to remove PCR and sequencing errors. V, D and J gene segments were assigned by aligning CDR3 sequences to IMGT reference sequences. For a sequence to be retained, at least a six-nucleotide match to both a V gene segment and a J gene segment was required. Rearrangements were classified as productive when the CDR3 lacked stop codons and remained in frame with V and J, and all other rearrangements were classified as non-productive. Following IMGT convention, CDR3 was defined as the stretch from the second conserved V-encoded cysteine up to the conserved J-encoded phenylalanine. The earlier analysis of about 620 of the donors excluded sequences that lacked an unambiguous match to a single V gene segment. An earlier analysis of 500 to 600 of the donors classified V segments as functional when productive rearrangements were above 56.7% and as segregating when the standard deviation between donors was above 5%. A statistical classification framework was built to diagnose cytomegalovirus status from the catalog of TCR beta chain sequences. In a later analysis, V and J genes were assigned by comparing TCR nucleotide sequences against IMGT/GENE-DB human TR gene sequences. A later analysis assigned CDR3 sequences and most-parsimonious VDJ recombination scenarios with the TCRdist pipeline. In a later analysis, every TCR beta chain was defined by the combination of its CDR3 amino acid sequence and its V-gene family, and reads without a unique V-gene family were dropped. In a later analysis, several hundred highly shared, low-generation-probability nucleotide sequences were removed to address suspected cross-contamination and a sequencing artifact. In a later analysis, a clonal expansion index for each public chain was calculated from normalized within-repertoire ranks of inferred template counts. In a later analysis, generation probabilities were computed with a VDJ recombination model fitted to out-of-frame rearrangements, and the resulting probabilities were checked against IGoR. A later analysis scored TCR-TCR, TCR-HLA and TCR-CMV co-occurrence with hypergeometric tests, applying a repertoire-size bias correction to TCR pairs. False discovery rates were estimated in a later analysis by permuting HLA or CMV assignments 20 times. In a later analysis, co-occurring TCRs were grouped with DBSCAN, and TCRdist sequence similarity was added when clustering was performed within HLA-allele-positive subsets. For co-occurrence clustering, repertoires with fewer than 30,000 or more than 120,000 public chains were excluded, along with five repertoires with anomalous nucleotide sharing. TCRdb carries this immuneACCESS record with in-frame sequences only. Its versions omit some clonotypes, under half of them owing to an unresolved V gene in the studies checked, with the rest unexplained. Clone size and V and J calls were adopted from that table, with D and trimming inferred from the DNA. Across this sample there are roughly 180,000 clones, with approximately 9.5% seen only once. Of the sample, approximately 1.3% is held by the ten largest clones.

Input material: PBMCs. Recombination linked TRBV7-6 to TRBJ1-1, with 8 bases aligning to TRBD1. This sequence originates from a woman in her thirties in good health and CMV-seropositive. The CDR3 corresponds to CASSLEGRRQGEAFF. The bases read TGTGCCAGCAGCTTAGAAGGTAGAAGACAGGGGGAAGCTTTCTTT.